Presented here are 9 T cell receptor beta chains from one specimen sequenced in a study of T cell responses to AZD1222 COVID-19 vaccine. The protocol was immunoSEQ multiplex PCR, while the TCRdb copy is restricted to in-frame clones and leaves out a portion. The table has approximately 110,000 clones, roughly 88% seen once. Sequenced material: peripheral blood, taken on day 0 of AZD1222 vaccination. All receptors derive from an adult in good health.

The chain has TRBV9 and TRBJ2-5, with D uncertain. Germline lookup yields CDR1 SGDLS and CDR2 YYNGEE. The V and J ends lost 4 bases and 4 bases respectively, with 8 bases between them. This CDR3 spans 12 amino acids. The DNA of the CDR3 is TGTGCCAGCAGCTACACCTCAGAGACCCAGTACTTC. It specifies CASSYTSETQYF.

CDR3: CASTQTRLTDGLNTEAFF. The CDR3, as DNA: TGTGCCAGCACCCAAACCCGATTAACGGACGGGTTGAACACTGAAGCTTTCTTT. This chain connects TRBV13 to TRBJ1-1; D uncertain. The germline V and J ends were trimmed by 7 bases and 0 bases, with 24 bases remaining between them. The V gene's germline CDR1 is PRHDT and CDR2 FYEKMQ (reference sequence). This CDR3 spans 18 amino acids.

This clone was observed many times. V gene TRBV6-2 or TRBV6-3 combines with J gene TRBJ1-1; D is unresolved. CDR3 length: 16 amino acids. CDR1 MNHEY and CDR2 SVGEGT come from the germline V gene. The ends were cut back, 5 bases at V and 1 base at J, with 17 bases in the middle. CDR3 bases: TGTGCCAGCAGTCCACCGGGCCCCAAAAGGAACACTGAAGCTTTCTTT. Its translation is CASSPPGPKRNTEAFF.

The chain employs TRBV28 and TRBJ1-1; D is undetermined. CDR3 size: 14 residues. With 0 bases removed from V and 1 base from J, the gap between germline ends came to 6 bases. From germline, CDR1 is MDHEN and CDR2 SYDVKM. The CDR3 sequence: CASSLWAENTEAFF. The CDR3 coding sequence is TGTGCCAGCAGTTTATGGGCCGAGAACACTGAAGCTTTCTTT.

The chain employs TRBV18 and TRBJ2-3; D perhaps matches TRBD1 (6 bases). The CDR3 runs to 15 residues. The V and J ends lost 3 bases and 1 base respectively, with 11 bases between them. Germline-derived CDR1 and CDR2 are KGHSH and LQKENI. Here the CDR3 reads CASSPLRQGTDTQYF. The CDR3 DNA is TGTGCCAGCTCACCCCTTCGACAGGGCACAGATACGCAGTATTTT.

This rearrangement joins TRBV19 to TRBJ2-1; D tentatively reads TRBD1 or TRBD2 (5 bases each). Deletions cut 7 bases from V and 3 bases from J, with 16 bases between. The V gene's germline CDR1 is LNHDA and CDR2 SQIVND (reference sequence). The CDR3 runs to 15 residues. The CDR3 loop is CASTLRDGHYNEQFF. The CDR3 DNA sequence: TGTGCCAGTACCCTCCGGGACGGGCACTACAATGAGCAGTTCTTC. Together with reference TRBV19 and TRBJ2-1, the CDR3 gives the full variable domain: DGGITQSPKYLFRKEGQNVTLSCEQNLNHDAMYWYRQDPGQGLRLIYYSQIVNDFQKGDIAEGYSVSREKKESFPLTVTSAQKNPTAFYLCASTLRDGHYNEQFFGPGTRLTVL.

The chain has TRBV5-8 and TRBJ2-6; D is unclear. Trimming left V 4 bases short and J 1 base short, with 6 bases between. The CDR3 sequence is 14 residues long. CDR1 and CDR2 from the germline V gene are SGHTS and YDEGEE. As DNA, the CDR3 is TGTGCCAGCAGCGCGATATCTGGGGCCAACGTCCTGACTTTC. This translates into CASSAISGANVLTF.

CDR3 region: CASSSYWTGAEQYF. CDR3 coding DNA: TGTGCCAGCAGTTCCTACTGGACAGGGGCCGAGCAGTACTTC. The chain has TRBV28 and TRBJ2-7; 9 bases agree with TRBD1. In germline, CDR1 is MDHEN, CDR2 SYDVKM. With V trimmed by 4 bases and J by 6 bases, 7 bases remained unmatched. The CDR3 extends over 14 amino acids.

This rearrangement joins TRBV6-2 or TRBV6-3 to TRBJ1-1; no definite D call. The germline V gene encodes CDR1 MNHEY and CDR2 SVGEGT. Trimming stripped 4 bases from V and 5 bases from J, with 11 bases between. This CDR3 has 13 amino acids. CDR3 DNA: TGTGCCAGCAGTTTGTCGCGAGGAACTGAAGCTTTCTTT. Translated: CASSLSRGTEAFF.